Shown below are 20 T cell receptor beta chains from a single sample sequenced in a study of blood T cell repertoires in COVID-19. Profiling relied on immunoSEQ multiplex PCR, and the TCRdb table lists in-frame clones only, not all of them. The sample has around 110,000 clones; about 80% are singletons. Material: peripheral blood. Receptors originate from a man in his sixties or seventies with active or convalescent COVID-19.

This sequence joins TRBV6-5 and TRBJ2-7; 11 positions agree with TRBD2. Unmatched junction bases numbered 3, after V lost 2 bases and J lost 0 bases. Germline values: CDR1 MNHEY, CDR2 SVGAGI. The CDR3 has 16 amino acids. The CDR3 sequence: CASSYTSGGSSYEQYF. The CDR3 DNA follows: TGTGCCAGCAGTTACACTAGCGGGGGCAGCTCCTACGAGCAGTACTTC.

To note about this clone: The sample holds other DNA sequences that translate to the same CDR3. The CDR3 loop is CASSSGQGAYEQYF. The CDR3 DNA is TGCGCCAGCAGCTCTGGACAGGGGGCCTACGAGCAGTACTTC. V and J are TRBV5-1 and TRBJ2-7; 10 positions agree with TRBD1. This CDR3 spans 14 amino acids. Germline-derived CDR1 and CDR2 are SGHRS and YFSETQ. The ends lost 3 bases at V and 2 bases at J; junction bases unmatched: 2. Using reference TRBV5-1 and TRBJ2-7 for the parts outside the CDR3, the full variable domain is KAGVTQTPRYLIKTRGQQVTLSCSPISGHRSVSWYQQTPGQGLQFLFEYFSETQRNKGNFPGRFSGRQFSNSRSEMNVSTLELGDSALYLCASSSGQGAYEQYFGPGTRLTVT.

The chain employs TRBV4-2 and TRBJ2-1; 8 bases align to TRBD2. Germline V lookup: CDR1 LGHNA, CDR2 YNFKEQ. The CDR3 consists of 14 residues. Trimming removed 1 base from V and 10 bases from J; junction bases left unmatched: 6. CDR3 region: CASSQAVGGGEQFF. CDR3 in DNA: TGTGCCAGCAGCCAAGCAGTGGGCGGGGGGGAGCAGTTCTTC.

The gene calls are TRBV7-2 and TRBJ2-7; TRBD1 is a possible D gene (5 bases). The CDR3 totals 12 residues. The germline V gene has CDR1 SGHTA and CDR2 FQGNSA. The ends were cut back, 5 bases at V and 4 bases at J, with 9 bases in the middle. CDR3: CASSTQGYEQYF. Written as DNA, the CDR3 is TGTGCCAGCAGCACCCAGGGTTACGAGCAGTACTTC.

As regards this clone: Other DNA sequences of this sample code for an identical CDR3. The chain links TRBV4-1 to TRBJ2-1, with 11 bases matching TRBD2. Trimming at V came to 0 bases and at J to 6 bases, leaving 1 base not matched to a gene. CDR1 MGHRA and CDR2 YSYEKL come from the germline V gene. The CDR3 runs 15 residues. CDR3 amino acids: CASSQDSGGANEQFF. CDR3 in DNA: TGCGCCAGCAGCCAAGATAGCGGGGGGGCCAATGAGCAGTTCTTC.

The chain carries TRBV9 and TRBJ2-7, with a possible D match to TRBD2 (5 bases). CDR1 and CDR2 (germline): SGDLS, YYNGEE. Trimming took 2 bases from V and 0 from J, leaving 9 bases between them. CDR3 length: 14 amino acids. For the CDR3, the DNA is TGTGCCAGCAGCGTTGAGGGTGGCTCCTACGAGCAGTACTTC. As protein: CASSVEGGSYEQYF.

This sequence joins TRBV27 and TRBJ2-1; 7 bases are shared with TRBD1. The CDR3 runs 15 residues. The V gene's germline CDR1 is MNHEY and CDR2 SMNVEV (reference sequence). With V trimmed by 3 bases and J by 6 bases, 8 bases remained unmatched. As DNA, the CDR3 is TGTGCCAGCAGTTTGGAGACAGGGAATTTCAATGAGCAGTTCTTC. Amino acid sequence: CASSLETGNFNEQFF.

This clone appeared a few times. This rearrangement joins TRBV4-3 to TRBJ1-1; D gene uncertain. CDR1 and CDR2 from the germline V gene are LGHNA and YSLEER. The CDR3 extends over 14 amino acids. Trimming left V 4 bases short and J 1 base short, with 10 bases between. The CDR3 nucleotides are TGCGCCAGCAGCCGAGTAGCTTCGAACACTGAAGCTTTCTTT. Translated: CASSRVASNTEAFF.

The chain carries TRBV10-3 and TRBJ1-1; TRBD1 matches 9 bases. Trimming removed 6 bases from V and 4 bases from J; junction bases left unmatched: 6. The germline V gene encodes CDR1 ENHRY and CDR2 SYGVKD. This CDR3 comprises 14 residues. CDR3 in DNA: TGTGCCATCAGCGGGGACAGGGCGGCCACTGAAGCTTTCTTT. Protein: CAISGDRAATEAFF.

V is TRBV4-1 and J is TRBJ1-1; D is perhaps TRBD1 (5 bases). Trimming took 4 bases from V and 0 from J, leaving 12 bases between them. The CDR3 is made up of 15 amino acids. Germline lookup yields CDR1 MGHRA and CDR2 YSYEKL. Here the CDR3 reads CASSRWTPLNTEAFF. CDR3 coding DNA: TGCGCCAGCAGCCGATGGACACCCTTGAACACTGAAGCTTTCTTT.

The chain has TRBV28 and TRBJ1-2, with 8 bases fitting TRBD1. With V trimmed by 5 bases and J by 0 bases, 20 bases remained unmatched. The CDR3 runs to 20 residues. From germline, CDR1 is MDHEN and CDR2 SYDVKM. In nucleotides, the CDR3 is TGTGCCAGCAGTCAGACAGGGGCGATAGACAAAATATCCCCTAACTATGGCTACACCTTC. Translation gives CASSQTGAIDKISPNYGYTF.

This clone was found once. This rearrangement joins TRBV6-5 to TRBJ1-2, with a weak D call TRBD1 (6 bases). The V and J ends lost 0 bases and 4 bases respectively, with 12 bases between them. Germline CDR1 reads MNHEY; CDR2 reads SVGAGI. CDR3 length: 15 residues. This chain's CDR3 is CASSYSGRGGYGYTF. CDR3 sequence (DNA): TGTGCCAGCAGTTACTCGGGCAGGGGCGGCTATGGCTACACCTTC.

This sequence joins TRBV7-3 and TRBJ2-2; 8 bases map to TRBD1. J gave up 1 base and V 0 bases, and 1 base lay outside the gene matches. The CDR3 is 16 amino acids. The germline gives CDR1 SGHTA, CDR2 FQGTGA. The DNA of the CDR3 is TGTGCCAGCAGCTTAACCGGGACAGGGAACACCGGGGAGCTGTTTTTT. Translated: CASSLTGTGNTGELFF.

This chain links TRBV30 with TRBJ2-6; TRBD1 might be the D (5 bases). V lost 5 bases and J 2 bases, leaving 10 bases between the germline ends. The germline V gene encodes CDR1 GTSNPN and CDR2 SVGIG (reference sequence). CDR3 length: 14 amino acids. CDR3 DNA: TGTGCCTGGGCCGACAGAGCTGGGGCCAACGTCCTGACTTTC. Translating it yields CAWADRAGANVLTF. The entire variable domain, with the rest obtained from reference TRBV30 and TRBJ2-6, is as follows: SQTIHQWPATLVQPVGSPLSLECTVEGTSNPNLYWYRQAAGRGLQLLFYSVGIGQISSEVPQNLSASRPQDRQFILSSKKLLLSDSGFYLCAWADRAGANVLTFGAGSRLTVL.

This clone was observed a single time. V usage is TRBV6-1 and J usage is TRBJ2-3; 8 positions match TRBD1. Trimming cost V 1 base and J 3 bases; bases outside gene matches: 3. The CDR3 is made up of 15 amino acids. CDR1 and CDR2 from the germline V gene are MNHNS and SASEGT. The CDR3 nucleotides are TGTGCCAGCAGTGAAGGGCAGGGGGCAACAGATACGCAGTATTTT. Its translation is CASSEGQGATDTQYF.

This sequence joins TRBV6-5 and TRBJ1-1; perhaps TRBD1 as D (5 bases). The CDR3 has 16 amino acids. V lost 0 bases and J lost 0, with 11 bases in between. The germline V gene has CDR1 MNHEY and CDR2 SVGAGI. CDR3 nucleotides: TGTGCCAGCAGTTACTCCAGACGGGGGGTGAACACTGAAGCTTTCTTT. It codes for CASSYSRRGVNTEAFF.

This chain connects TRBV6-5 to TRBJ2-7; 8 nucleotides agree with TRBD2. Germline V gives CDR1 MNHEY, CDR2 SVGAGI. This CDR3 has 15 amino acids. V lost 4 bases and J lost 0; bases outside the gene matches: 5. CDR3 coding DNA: TGTGCCAGCAGTTTTGGACTAGCCGACTCCTACGAGCAGTACTTC. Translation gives CASSFGLADSYEQYF.

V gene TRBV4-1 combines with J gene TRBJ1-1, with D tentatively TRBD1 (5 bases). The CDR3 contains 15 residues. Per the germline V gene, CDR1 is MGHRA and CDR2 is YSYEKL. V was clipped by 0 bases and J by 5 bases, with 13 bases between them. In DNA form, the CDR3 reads TGCGCCAGCAGCCAAGAGGTCAGGGTAAGGACTGAAGCTTTCTTT. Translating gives CASSQEVRVRTEAFF.

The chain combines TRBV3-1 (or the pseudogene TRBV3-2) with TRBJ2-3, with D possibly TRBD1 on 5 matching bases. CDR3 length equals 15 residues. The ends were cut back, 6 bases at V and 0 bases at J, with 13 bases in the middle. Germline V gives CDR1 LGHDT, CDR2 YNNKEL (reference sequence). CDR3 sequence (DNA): TGTGCCAGCAGAACAGGTCTTGGGAGCACAGATACGCAGTATTTT. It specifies CASRTGLGSTDTQYF.

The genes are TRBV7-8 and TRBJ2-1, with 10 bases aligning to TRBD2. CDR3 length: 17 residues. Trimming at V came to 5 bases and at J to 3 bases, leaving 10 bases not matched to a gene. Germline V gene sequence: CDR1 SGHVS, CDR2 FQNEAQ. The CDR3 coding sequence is TGTGCCAGCAGCAGCTGGCGGACTAGCGGTATCTACAATGAGCAGTTCTTC. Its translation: CASSSWRTSGIYNEQFF. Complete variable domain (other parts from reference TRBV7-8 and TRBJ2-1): GAGVSQSPRYKVAKRGQDVALRCDPISGHVSLFWYQQALGQGPEFLTYFQNEAQLDKSGLPSDRFFAERPEGSVSTLKIQRTQQEDSAVYLCASSSWRTSGIYNEQFFGPGTRLTVL.